Given below is one T cell receptor beta chain in context. Its antigen is still unknown. Baseline, cycle 4 day 1, and cycle 7 day 1 were the blood sampling points. This sample is part of a study of OX40 agonist ivuxolimab in advanced cancers. Study observations and caveats: Individuals who were partial responders at 0.1-3.0 mg/kg had clonal expansion that ranked among the lowest. The antigens recognized by the expanded peripheral T cells, that is their antigen specificity, were not determined.

Assay: immunoSEQ multiplex PCR; the TCRdb copy retains only in-frame clones and omits some. The table lists 6,800 or so clones, roughly three quarters of them singletons. J was trimmed by 5 bases and V by 0 bases; bases with no gene match: 12. The CDR3 consists of 18 residues. Germline values: CDR1 SGHDT, CDR2 YYEEEE. The sample in question was CD4+ or CD8+ T cells sorted from blood, obtained in a trial of the OX40 agonist ivuxolimab. This receptor was obtained from an adult with an advanced solid tumor such as melanoma, head and neck, liver or kidney cancer. This chain connects TRBV5-6 to TRBJ1-1, with 11 bases lining up with TRBD1. CDR3 bases: TGTGCCAGCAGCTTGGTTTTAGGACAGGGGGCCTCGGGGACTGAAGCTTTCTTT. Protein sequence: CASSLVLGQGASGTEAFF.